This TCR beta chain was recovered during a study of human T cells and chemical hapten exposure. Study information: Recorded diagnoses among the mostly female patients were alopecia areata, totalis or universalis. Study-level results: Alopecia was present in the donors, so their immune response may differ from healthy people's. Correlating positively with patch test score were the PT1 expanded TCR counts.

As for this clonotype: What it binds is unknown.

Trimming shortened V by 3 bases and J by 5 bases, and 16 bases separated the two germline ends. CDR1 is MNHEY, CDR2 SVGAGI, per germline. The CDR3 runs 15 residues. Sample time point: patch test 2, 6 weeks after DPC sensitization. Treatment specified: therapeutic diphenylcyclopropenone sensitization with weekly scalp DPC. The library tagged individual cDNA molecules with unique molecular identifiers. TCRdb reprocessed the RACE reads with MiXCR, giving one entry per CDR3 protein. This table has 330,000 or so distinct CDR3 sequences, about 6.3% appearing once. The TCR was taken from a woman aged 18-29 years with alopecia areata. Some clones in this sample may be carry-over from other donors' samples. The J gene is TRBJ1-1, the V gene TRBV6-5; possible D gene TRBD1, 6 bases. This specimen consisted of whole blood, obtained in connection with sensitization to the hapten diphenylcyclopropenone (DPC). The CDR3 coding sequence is TGTGCCAGCAGTTATTCCGCGGGGGGCTGGACTGAAGCTTTCTTT. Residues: CASSYSAGGWTEAFF.